This TCR beta chain was found in a study of cytomegalovirus exposure and HLA in healthy donors. Points from the study as a whole: Later analysis indicated greater clonal expansion among HLA-associated TCR beta chains than among equally common other chains. Apart from CMV serostatus, no immune exposure information was available. Accurate prediction of most subjects' HLA-A and HLA-B alleles from TCR beta sequences was reported. HLA allele associations emerged for around 15,000 TCR beta sequences in a later analysis, at 0.05 false discovery rate.

As regards this clone: Its target is unknown.

13 Jbeta primers and 60 Vbeta primers were used for the PCR. Profiled with immunoSEQ multiplex PCR; TCRdb holds only in-frame clones, not every one. The sample shows 90,000 to 100,000 clones, approximately 66% of them seen only once. This clonotype was obtained from a man between 25 and 39 years old in good health and CMV-seronegative. Sequencing input: PBMCs.

CDR3 loop: CAWSPSTYNEQFF. As DNA, the CDR3 is TGTGCCTGGAGTCCTAGTACCTACAATGAGCAGTTCTTC. This sequence joins TRBV30 and TRBJ2-1; D is unclear. There are 13 residues in the CDR3. V was pared by 2 bases and J by 2 bases, with 7 bases between. Germline V lookup: CDR1 GTSNPN, CDR2 SVGIG (reference sequence). The full variable domain, in which reference TRBV30 and TRBJ2-1 provide the parts outside the CDR3, is SQTIHQWPATLVQPVGSPLSLECTVEGTSNPNLYWYRQAAGRGLQLLFYSVGIGQISSEVPQNLSASRPQDRQFILSSKKLLLSDSGFYLCAWSPSTYNEQFFGPGTRLTVL.